The entry below describes one T cell receptor beta chain. Its specificity is unknown. This sample is part of a study of cytomegalovirus exposure and HLA in healthy donors. General observations from the study: Apart from CMV serostatus, no immune exposure information was available. When a later analysis compared HLA-associated TCR beta chains with equally common others, the HLA-associated chains turned out to be more clonally expanded and to have lower generation probabilities. Later genetic work tied a missense DCLRE1C variant to beta-chain V and J trimming. There were reportedly fewer N-insertions in an Asian-associated ancestry cluster than the approximately 700-donor mean, in a later analysis.

PCR involved 60 Vbeta and 13 Jbeta primers. Method: immunoSEQ multiplex PCR; TCRdb's copy keeps in-frame clones and lacks some. The sample yields some 140,000 clones, 70% to 80% seen once. This TCR was recovered from a woman in her sixties in good health and CMV-seronegative. Sequenced input: PBMCs.

This chain's CDR3 is CASSLAAGGPEAFF. CDR3 sequence (DNA): TGCGCCAGCAGCTTGGCCGCGGGAGGCCCTGAAGCTTTCTTT. The chain links TRBV5-1 to TRBJ1-1, with no clear D. V was shortened by 0 bases and J by 6 bases, with 12 bases between the two germline ends. The germline V gene has CDR1 SGHRS and CDR2 YFSETQ. The CDR3 contains 14 residues.